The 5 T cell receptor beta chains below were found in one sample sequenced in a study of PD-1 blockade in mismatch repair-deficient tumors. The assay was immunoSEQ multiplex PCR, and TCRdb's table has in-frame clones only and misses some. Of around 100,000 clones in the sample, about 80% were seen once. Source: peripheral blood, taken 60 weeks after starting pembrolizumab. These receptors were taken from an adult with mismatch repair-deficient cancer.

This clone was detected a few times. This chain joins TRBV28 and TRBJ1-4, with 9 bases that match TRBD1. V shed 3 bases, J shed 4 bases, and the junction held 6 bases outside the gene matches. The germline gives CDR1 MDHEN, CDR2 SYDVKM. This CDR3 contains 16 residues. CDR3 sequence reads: CASSLMTGGDNEKLFF. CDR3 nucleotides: TGTGCCAGCAGTTTGATGACAGGGGGTGATAATGAAAAACTGTTTTTT.

The CDR3 sequence: CASSFGPSPNEQFF. In DNA, the CDR3 is TGTGCCAGCAGCTTTGGGCCTTCCCCCAATGAGCAGTTCTTC. The chain has TRBV7-3 and TRBJ2-1; D is uncertain. Trimming removed 3 bases from V and 6 bases from J, with 12 bases in between. This CDR3 has 14 amino acids. CDR1 is SGHTA, CDR2 FQGTGA, per germline.

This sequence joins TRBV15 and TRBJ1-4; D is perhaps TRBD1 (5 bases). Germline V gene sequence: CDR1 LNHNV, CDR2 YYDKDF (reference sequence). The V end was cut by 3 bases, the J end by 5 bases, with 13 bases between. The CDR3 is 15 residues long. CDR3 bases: TGTGCCACCAGCAGGTCAGGGAAGGGAAATGAAAAACTGTTTTTT. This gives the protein CATSRSGKGNEKLFF.

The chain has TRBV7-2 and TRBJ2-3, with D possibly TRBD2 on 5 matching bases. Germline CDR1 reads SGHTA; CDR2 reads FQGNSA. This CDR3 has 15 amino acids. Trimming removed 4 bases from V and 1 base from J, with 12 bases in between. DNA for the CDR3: TGTGCCAGCAGCTCCTACGCCGGGGGCACAGATACGCAGTATTTT. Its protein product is CASSSYAGGTDTQYF.

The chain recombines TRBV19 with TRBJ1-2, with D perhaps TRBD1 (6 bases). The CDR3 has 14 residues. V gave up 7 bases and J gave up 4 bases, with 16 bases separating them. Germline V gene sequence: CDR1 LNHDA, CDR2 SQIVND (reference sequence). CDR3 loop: CASTPGQNTYGYTF. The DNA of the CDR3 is TGTGCCAGTACCCCTGGACAGAATACCTATGGCTACACCTTC.